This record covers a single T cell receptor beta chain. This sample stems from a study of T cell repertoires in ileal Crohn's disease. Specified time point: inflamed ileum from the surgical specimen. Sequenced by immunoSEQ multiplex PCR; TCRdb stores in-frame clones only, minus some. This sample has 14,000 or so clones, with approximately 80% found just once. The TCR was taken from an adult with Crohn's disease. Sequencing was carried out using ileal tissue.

The CDR3 region is CASETGDLNTEAFF. CDR3 nucleotides: TGCGCCAGCGAAACGGGAGACTTGAACACTGAAGCTTTCTTT. This chain connects TRBV5-1 to TRBJ1-1; D remains ambiguous. The V end lost 7 bases, the J end lost 0 bases, and 13 bases lay between the germline ends. The CDR3 is 14 residues long. The germline gives CDR1 SGHRS, CDR2 YFSETQ.